What follows describes a single TCR beta chain. Its antigen is as yet unknown. Unique molecular identifiers were incorporated during preparation of the TCRbeta library. MiXCR, run by TCRdb on the PCR reads, gives a single entry per CDR3 protein. The sample includes some 460,000 distinct CDR3 sequences, 16% of them seen just once. This CDR3 contains 13 residues. V dropped 3 bases and J dropped 0 bases, with 6 bases sitting between them. The source of the sample is a study of T-cell reconstitution after alpha-beta-depleted transplantation in children. General study findings and limits: At one year after transplant, newly produced T cells mostly accounted for T-cell counts and diversity. Several hundred rapidly expanded clones from non-depleted graft cells reportedly supplied alpha-beta T cells about two months post-transplant. After transplant, high TCRbeta diversity at day 60 in some patients arose from surviving recipient T cells and thymic progenitors.

The clonotype comes from a boy younger than two who had a stem cell transplant for Wiskott-Aldrich syndrome, so the T cells may come from the graft donor. Sequencing was performed on PBMCs, mostly from graft donor cells, taken 360 days after TCRalphabeta/CD19-depleted stem cell transplant. This chain links TRBV12-3 or TRBV12-4 with TRBJ2-7; D is uncertain. The chain's CDR3 is CASSFFSSYEQYF. The DNA for the CDR3 is TGTGCCAGCAGTTTTTTCAGCTCCTACGAGCAGTACTTC.